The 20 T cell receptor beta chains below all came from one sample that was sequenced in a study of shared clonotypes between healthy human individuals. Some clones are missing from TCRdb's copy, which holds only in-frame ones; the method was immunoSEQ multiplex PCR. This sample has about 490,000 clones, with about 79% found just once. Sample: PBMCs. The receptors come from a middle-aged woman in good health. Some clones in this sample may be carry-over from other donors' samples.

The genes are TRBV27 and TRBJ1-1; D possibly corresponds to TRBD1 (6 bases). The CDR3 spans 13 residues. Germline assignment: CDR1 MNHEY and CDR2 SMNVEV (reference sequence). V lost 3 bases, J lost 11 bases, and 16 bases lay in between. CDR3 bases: TGTGCCAGCAGTTTGGTCGGCAGGGGTGCGGCTTTCTTT. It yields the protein CASSLVGRGAAFF.

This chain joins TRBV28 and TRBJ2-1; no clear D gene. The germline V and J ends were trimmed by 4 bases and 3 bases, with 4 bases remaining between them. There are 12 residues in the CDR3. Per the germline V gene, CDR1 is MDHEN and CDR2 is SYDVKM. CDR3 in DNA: TGTGCCAGCAGTTACAGCTACAATGAGCAGTTCTTC. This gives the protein CASSYSYNEQFF.

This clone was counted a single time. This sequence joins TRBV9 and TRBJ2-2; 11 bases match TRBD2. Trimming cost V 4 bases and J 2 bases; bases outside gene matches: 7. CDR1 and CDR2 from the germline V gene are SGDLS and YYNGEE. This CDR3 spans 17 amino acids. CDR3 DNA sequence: TGTGCCAGCAGCATAGCGGGACTAGCGGTAAACACCGGGGAGCTGTTTTTT. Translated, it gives CASSIAGLAVNTGELFF.

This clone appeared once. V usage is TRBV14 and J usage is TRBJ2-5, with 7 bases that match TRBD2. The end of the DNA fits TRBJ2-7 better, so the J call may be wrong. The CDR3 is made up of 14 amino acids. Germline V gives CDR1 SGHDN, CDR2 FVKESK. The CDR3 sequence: CASSLAGGSYEQYF. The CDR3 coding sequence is TGTGCCAGCAGCCTTGCTGGCGGGAGCTACGAGCAGTACTTC.

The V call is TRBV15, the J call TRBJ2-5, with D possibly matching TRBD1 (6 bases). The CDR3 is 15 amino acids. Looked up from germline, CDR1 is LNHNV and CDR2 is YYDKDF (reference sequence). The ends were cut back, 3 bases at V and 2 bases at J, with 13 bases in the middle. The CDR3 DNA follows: TGTGCCACCAGCAGGGGAACAGGGATGCAAGAGACCCAGTACTTC. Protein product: CATSRGTGMQETQYF.

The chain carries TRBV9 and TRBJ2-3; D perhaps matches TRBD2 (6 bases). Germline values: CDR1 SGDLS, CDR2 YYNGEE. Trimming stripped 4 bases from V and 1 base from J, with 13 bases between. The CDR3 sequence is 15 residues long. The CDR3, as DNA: TGTGCCAGCAGCCCCCGTTGGGGGGGCACAGATACGCAGTATTTT. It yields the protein CASSPRWGGTDTQYF.

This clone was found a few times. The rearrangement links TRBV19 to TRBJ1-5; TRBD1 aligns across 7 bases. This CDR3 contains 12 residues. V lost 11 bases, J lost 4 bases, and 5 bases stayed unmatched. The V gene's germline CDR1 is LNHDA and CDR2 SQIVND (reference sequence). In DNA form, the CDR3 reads TGTGCCTGTCCGACAGGGAATCAGCCCCAGCATTTT. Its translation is CACPTGNQPQHF.

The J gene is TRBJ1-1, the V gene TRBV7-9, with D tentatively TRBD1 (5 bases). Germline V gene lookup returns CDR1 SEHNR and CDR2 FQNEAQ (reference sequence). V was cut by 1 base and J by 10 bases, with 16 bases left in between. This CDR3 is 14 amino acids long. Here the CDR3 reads CASSLVTGPSGAFF. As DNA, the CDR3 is TGTGCCAGCAGCTTAGTCACGGGACCCAGCGGAGCTTTCTTT.

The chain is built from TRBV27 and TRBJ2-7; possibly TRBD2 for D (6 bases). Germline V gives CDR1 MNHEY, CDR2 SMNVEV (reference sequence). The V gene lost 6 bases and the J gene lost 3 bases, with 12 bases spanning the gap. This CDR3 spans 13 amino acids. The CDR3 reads CASSGSGFYEQYF. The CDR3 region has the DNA TGTGCCAGCAGCGGCAGCGGGTTCTACGAGCAGTACTTC.

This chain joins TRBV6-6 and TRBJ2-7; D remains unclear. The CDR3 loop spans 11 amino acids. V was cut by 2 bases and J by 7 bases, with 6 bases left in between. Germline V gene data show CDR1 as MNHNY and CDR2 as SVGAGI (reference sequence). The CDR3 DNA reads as TGTGCCAGCAGTTACCGGGCGGAGCAGTACTTC. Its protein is CASSYRAEQYF.

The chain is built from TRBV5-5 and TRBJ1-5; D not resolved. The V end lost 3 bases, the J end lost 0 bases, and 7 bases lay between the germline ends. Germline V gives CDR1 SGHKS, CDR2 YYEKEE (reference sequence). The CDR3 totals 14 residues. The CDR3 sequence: CASSWEVSNQPQHF. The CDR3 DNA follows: TGTGCCAGCAGCTGGGAAGTTAGCAATCAGCCCCAGCATTTT. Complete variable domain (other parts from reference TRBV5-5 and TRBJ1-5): DAGVTQSPTHLIKTRGQQVTLRCSPISGHKSVSWYQQVLGQGPQFIFQYYEKEERGRGNFPDRFSARQFPNYSSELNVNALLLGDSALYLCASSWEVSNQPQHFGDGTRLSIL.

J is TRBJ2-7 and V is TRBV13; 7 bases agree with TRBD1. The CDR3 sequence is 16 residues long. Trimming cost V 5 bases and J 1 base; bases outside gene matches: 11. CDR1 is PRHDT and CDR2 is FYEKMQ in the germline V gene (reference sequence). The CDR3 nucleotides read TGTGCCAGCAGCCCCAACAGGGGTCCCTTTTCCTACGAGCAGTACTTC. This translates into CASSPNRGPFSYEQYF.

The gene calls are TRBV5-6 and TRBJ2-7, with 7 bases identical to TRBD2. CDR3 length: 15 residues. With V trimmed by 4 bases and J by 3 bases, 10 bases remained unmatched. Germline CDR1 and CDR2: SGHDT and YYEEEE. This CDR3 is CASSPGGEGFYEQYF. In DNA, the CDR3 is TGTGCCAGCAGCCCTGGGGGGGAGGGTTTCTACGAGCAGTACTTC.

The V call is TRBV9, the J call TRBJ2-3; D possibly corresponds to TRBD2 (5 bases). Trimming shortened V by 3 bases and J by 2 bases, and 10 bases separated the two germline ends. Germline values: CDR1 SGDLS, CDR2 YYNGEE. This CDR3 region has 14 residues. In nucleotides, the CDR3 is TGTGCCAGCAGCGCTAGCAGGACCACAGATACGCAGTATTTT. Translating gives CASSASRTTDTQYF.

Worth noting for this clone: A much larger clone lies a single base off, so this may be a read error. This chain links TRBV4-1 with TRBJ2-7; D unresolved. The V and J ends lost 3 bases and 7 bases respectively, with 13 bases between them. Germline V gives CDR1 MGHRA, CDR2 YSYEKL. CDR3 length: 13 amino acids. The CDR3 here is CASSQLDPTEQYF. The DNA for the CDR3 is TGCGCCAGCAGCCAGCTAGACCCAACAGAGCAGTACTTC.

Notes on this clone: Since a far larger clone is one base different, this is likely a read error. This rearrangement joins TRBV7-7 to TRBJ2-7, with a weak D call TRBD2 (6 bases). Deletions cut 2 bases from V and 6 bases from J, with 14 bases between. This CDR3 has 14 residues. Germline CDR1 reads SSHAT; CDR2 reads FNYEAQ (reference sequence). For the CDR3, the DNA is TGTGCCAGCAGCTTACAACGGGGGTCGAGCGAGCAGTACTTC. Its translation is CASSLQRGSSEQYF.

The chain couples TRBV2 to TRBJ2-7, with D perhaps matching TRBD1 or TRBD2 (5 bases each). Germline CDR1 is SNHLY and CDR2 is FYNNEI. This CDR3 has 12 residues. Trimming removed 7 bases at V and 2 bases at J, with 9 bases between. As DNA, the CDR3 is TGTGCCAGCAAGGGGAGCCCCTACGAGCAGTACTTC. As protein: CASKGSPYEQYF.

CDR3 residues: CASSQDPSGLTGELFF. The CDR3, as DNA: TGTGCCAGCAGCCAAGACCCTAGCGGGCTCACCGGGGAGCTGTTTTTT. The J gene is TRBJ2-2, the V gene TRBV4-2, with 8 bases that match TRBD2. Germline-derived CDR1 and CDR2 are LGHNA and YNFKEQ. This CDR3 spans 16 amino acids. Germline trimming cut 0 bases from V and 4 bases from J; bases unmatched to any gene: 4.

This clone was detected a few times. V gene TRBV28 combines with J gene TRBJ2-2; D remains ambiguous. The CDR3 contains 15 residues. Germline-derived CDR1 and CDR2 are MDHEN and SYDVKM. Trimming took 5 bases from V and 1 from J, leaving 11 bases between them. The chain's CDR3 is CASSPTGLNTGELFF. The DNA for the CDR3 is TGTGCCAGCAGTCCCACCGGGTTGAACACCGGGGAGCTGTTTTTT.

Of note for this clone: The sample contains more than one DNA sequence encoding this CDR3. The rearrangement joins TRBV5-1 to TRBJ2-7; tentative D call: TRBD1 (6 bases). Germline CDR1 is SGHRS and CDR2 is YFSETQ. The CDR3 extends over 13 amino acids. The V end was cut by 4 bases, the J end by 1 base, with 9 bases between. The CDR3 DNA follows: TGCGCCAGCAGCCTGGGACAATCCTACGAGCAGTACTTC. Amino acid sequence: CASSLGQSYEQYF.